This TCR beta chain is from a study of blood T cells in healthy people across ages. PCR was performed a second time for about 7 to 12 cycles using a sample-barcoded 5' primer and a J-beta primer mix. TCRdb reanalysed the 5' RACE reads using MiXCR and keeps one entry per CDR3 protein. This sample has over a million distinct CDR3 sequences, with roughly 45% found just once. The germline V and J ends were trimmed by 2 bases and 9 bases, with 35 bases remaining between them. Germline values: CDR1 SGHAT, CDR2 FQNNGV. The CDR3 runs to 21 residues. This clonotype was counted only a few times. V gene TRBV11-2 combines with J gene TRBJ2-1; possible D gene TRBD2, 6 bases. This sequence was found in a woman between 18 and 29 years old in good health. The sample taken for sequencing was blood. The CDR3 DNA follows: TGTGCCAGCAGCTTAAGGACTAAAGGGTCCGTAGTACTCTCCTCGGTTGGTGAGCAGTTCTTC. Protein sequence: CASSLRTKGSVVLSSVGEQFF.